What follows is one T cell receptor (beta chain) and its context. Its target is unknown. The study ran its PCR with 60 Vbeta and 13 Jbeta primers. Sequencing was performed with immunoSEQ multiplex PCR; in TCRdb, only in-frame clones are kept and a portion is missing. The data contain 200,000 to 250,000 clones, 70% to 90% of them singletons. Germline-derived CDR1 and CDR2 are SEHNR and FQNEAQ (reference sequence). The CDR3 loop spans 14 amino acids. The trim removed 1 base at V and 9 bases at J, leaving 2 bases unmatched. The sample is drawn from a study of cytomegalovirus exposure and HLA in healthy donors. Study results and limitations: Highest at DRB1 and lowest at HLA-C, TCR association rates differed among HLA loci in a later analysis.

The rearrangement links TRBV7-9 to TRBJ2-1; the match to TRBD2 covers 11 bases. This receptor was obtained from a woman in her sixties or seventies in good health and CMV-seropositive. Sequencing was performed on PBMCs. For the CDR3, the DNA is TGTGCCAGCAGCTTAGAACTAGCGGGAGTTGAGCAGTTCTTC. Amino acid sequence: CASSLELAGVEQFF.